A selection of T cell receptor beta chains follows, all from one sample in a study of blood T cell repertoires in COVID-19. Libraries were prepared by immunoSEQ multiplex PCR; TCRdb keeps only in-frame clonotypes and omits some of them. The repertoire consists of fewer than 200,000 clones, with approximately 86% occurring once and the leading ten covering less than 3.5%. The sequenced sample consisted of peripheral blood. The receptors here all came from a man aged 35 to 55 with active or convalescent COVID-19. Both conserved end residues are part of each CDR3. Each record gives: D gene, clone size, J gene, V gene, CDR3 protein, CDR3 DNA. The D gene is left open where the match is weak. The size field is filled for only some rows; it gives once, few, many or a size class.

D: NA; size: NA; J: TRBJ1-1; V: TRBV27; CDR3: CASSFYYLDTEAFF; DNA: TGTGCCAGCAGTTTTTACTATTTGGACACTGAAGCTTTCTTT
D: TRBD1; size: NA; J: TRBJ2-3; V: TRBV5-5; CDR3: CASSLGDRATDTQYF; DNA: TGTGCCAGCAGCTTGGGGGACAGGGCTACAGATACGCAGTATTTT
D: NA; size: once; J: TRBJ1-2; V: TRBV4-1; CDR3: CASSQDGGGNSGYTF; DNA: TGCGCCAGCAGCCAAGATGGGGGGGGTAACTCTGGCTACACCTTC
D: NA; size: NA; J: TRBJ2-5; V: TRBV7-8; CDR3: CASSLGGQETQYF; DNA: TGTGCCAGCAGCCTCGGGGGACAAGAGACCCAGTACTTC
D: TRBD1; size: NA; J: TRBJ2-7; V: TRBV10-3; CDR3: CAISGNRGQNYEQYF; DNA: TGTGCCATCAGTGGCAACAGGGGGCAGAACTACGAGCAGTACTTC
D: NA; size: NA; J: TRBJ2-3; V: TRBV20-1; CDR3: CSAPSTDTQYF; DNA: TGCAGTGCTCCTAGCACAGATACGCAGTATTTT
D: NA; size: NA; J: TRBJ2-1; V: TRBV11-2; CDR3: CASSVRNEQFF; DNA: TGTGCCAGCAGCGTTAGAAATGAGCAGTTCTTC
D: NA; size: NA; J: TRBJ2-7; V: TRBV28; CDR3: CASTSVGAVSYEQYF; DNA: TGTGCCAGCACCTCAGTGGGGGCGGTCTCCTACGAGCAGTACTTC
D: TRBD1; size: once; J: TRBJ2-3; V: TRBV10-3; CDR3: CATSYDRESNSDTQYF; DNA: TGTGCCACCAGCTACGACAGGGAAAGTAATTCAGATACGCAGTATTTT
D: TRBD1; size: NA; J: TRBJ2-1; V: TRBV10-3; CDR3: CAISEFRTGEQFF; DNA: TGTGCCATCAGTGAGTTTAGGACAGGAGAGCAGTTCTTC
D: TRBD2; size: NA; J: TRBJ2-1; V: TRBV28; CDR3: CATQGGLAGEDEQFF; DNA: TGTGCCACACAAGGCGGACTAGCGGGTGAGGATGAGCAGTTCTTC
D: NA; size: NA; J: TRBJ1-5; V: TRBV12-3/TRBV12-4; CDR3: CASSSAGVKPQHF; DNA: TGTGCCAGCAGTTCGGCGGGAGTTAAGCCCCAGCATTTT
D: NA; size: NA; J: TRBJ1-1; V: TRBV5-1; CDR3: CASSLAPGRTEAFF; DNA: TGCGCCAGCAGCTTGGCCCCGGGAAGGACTGAAGCTTTCTTT
D: NA; size: NA; J: TRBJ1-5; V: TRBV12-3/TRBV12-4; CDR3: CASRRQDNQPQHF; DNA: TGTGCCAGCAGGAGACAGGACAATCAGCCCCAGCATTTT
D: NA; size: NA; J: TRBJ1-6; V: TRBV5-1; CDR3: CASSSLQGSPLHF; DNA: TGCGCCAGCAGCAGCTTGCAGGGTTCACCCCTCCACTTT
D: NA; size: NA; J: TRBJ1-6; V: TRBV5-4; CDR3: CASTMGGWGSPLHF; DNA: TGTGCCAGCACCATGGGGGGTTGGGGTTCACCCCTCCACTTT
D: NA; size: NA; J: TRBJ1-2; V: TRBV28; CDR3: CASLRGGPYGYTF; DNA: TGTGCCAGCCTAAGGGGGGGGCCGTATGGCTACACCTTC
D: NA; size: once; J: TRBJ2-3; V: TRBV5-1; CDR3: CASSLGLVSTDTQYF; DNA: TGCGCCAGCAGCTTGGGTTTAGTTAGCACAGATACGCAGTATTTT
D: TRBD1; size: NA; J: TRBJ1-1; V: TRBV5-6; CDR3: CASSRRDRGLVTEAFF; DNA: TGTGCCAGCAGTCGCCGGGACAGGGGGCTGGTTACTGAAGCTTTCTTT
D: NA; size: once; J: TRBJ2-3; V: TRBV24-1; CDR3: CATSDQEGAHGTDTQYF; DNA: TGTGCCACCAGTGATCAGGAGGGGGCCCATGGCACAGATACGCAGTATTTT
D: TRBD1; size: NA; J: TRBJ2-5; V: TRBV12-5; CDR3: CASGFKQGRETQYF; DNA: TGTGCTAGTGGTTTCAAACAGGGGAGAGAGACCCAGTACTTC
D: NA; size: many; J: TRBJ2-7; V: TRBV11-2; CDR3: CASSLGGGIHEQYF; DNA: TGTGCCAGCAGCTTAGGTGGCGGGATCCACGAGCAGTACTTC
D: NA; size: NA; J: TRBJ2-5; V: TRBV7-2; CDR3: CASSFGETQYF; DNA: TGTGCCAGCAGCTTCGGAGAGACCCAGTACTTC
D: TRBD2; size: NA; J: TRBJ2-1; V: TRBV30; CDR3: CAWSPTGTSLFF; DNA: TGTGCCTGGAGTCCAACCGGGACTAGTCTGTTCTTC